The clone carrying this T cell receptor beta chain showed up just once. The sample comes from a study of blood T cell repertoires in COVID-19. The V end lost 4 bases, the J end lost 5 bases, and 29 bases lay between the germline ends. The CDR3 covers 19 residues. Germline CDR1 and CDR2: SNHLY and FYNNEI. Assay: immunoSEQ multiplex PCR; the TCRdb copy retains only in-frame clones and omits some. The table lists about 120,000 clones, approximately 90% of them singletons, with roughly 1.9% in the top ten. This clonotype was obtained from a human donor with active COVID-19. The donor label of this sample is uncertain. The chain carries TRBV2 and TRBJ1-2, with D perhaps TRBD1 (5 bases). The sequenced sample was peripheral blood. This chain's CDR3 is CASSVGRPQPRRTPYGYTF. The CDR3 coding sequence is TGTGCCAGCAGTGTAGGTCGCCCACAGCCTCGCAGGACACCTTATGGCTACACCTTC.